Shown below are 29 T cell receptor beta chains from a single sample sequenced in a study of cytomegalovirus exposure and HLA in healthy donors. Primers: 60 Vbeta forward and 13 Jbeta reverse. TCRdb's table, derived via immunoSEQ multiplex PCR, lists solely in-frame clones and lacks some. The table lists 200,000 or so clones, 70% of them singletons, with about 3% in the top ten. Material for sequencing was PBMCs. The origin of the receptors is a man aged 35 to 55 in good health and CMV-seropositive.

This sequence joins TRBV7-8 and TRBJ2-3; 9 positions agree with TRBD2. CDR1 is SGHVS and CDR2 is FQNEAQ in the germline V gene. CDR3 size: 16 residues. V lost 1 base, J lost 3 bases, and 5 bases stayed unmatched. CDR3 sequence (DNA): TGTGCCAGCAGCTTAGTCCTAGCGGGGCGAACAGATACGCAGTATTTT. It translates to CASSLVLAGRTDTQYF.

In this sample, this clone turned up once. This rearrangement joins TRBV5-6 to TRBJ1-2; tentatively, D is TRBD1 (6 bases). The V gene's germline CDR1 is SGHDT and CDR2 YYEEEE. There are 12 residues in the CDR3. V gave up 4 bases and J gave up 5 bases, with 9 bases separating them. CDR3: CASSRTVYGYTF. The DNA of the CDR3 is TGTGCCAGCAGCAGGACAGTGTATGGCTACACCTTC.

This clone was observed once. V and J are TRBV9 and TRBJ1-6; D is perhaps TRBD1 (5 bases). CDR1 is SGDLS, CDR2 YYNGEE, per germline. The CDR3 runs 16 residues. V was cut by 2 bases and J by 5 bases, with 14 bases left in between. CDR3 nucleotide sequence: TGTGCCAGCAGCGTCTTCGCCCAGGGTGATAATTCACCCCTCCACTTT. Encoded protein: CASSVFAQGDNSPLHF.

V is TRBV5-1 and J is TRBJ2-3; D uncertain. Germline V gives CDR1 SGHRS, CDR2 YFSETQ. The CDR3 runs 16 residues. Trimming removed 4 bases from V and 0 bases from J, with 15 bases in between. The DNA for the CDR3 is TGCGCCAGCAGCCTACAGCCCTCCGCTAGCACAGATACGCAGTATTTT. Its translation is CASSLQPSASTDTQYF.

This clone was recorded a few times. V is TRBV7-9 and J is TRBJ2-5; TRBD2 matches at 7 bases. This CDR3 region has 15 residues. Trimming removed 6 bases from V and 5 bases from J; junction bases left unmatched: 12. Germline V gene data show CDR1 as SEHNR and CDR2 as FQNEAQ (reference sequence). CDR3 sequence reads: CASRGRGPGNETQYF. The CDR3 DNA sequence: TGTGCCAGCAGAGGGAGGGGCCCGGGTAACGAGACCCAGTACTTC. Drawing the rest from reference TRBV7-9 and TRBJ2-5, the complete variable domain is DTGVSQNPRHKITKRGQNVTFRCDPISEHNRLYWYRQTLGQGPEFLTYFQNEAQLEKSRLLSDRFSAERPKGSFSTLEIQRTEQGDSAMYLCASRGRGPGNETQYFGPGTRLLVL.

This sequence joins TRBV19 and TRBJ1-3; D is ambiguous. The germline V and J ends were trimmed by 7 bases and 0 bases, with 10 bases remaining between them. CDR1 is LNHDA and CDR2 is SQIVND in the germline V gene (reference sequence). The CDR3 is made up of 14 amino acids. CDR3 loop: CASIKGDSGNTIYF. CDR3 in DNA: TGTGCCAGTATAAAGGGAGACTCTGGAAACACCATATATTTT.

This clone was recorded a few times. The chain couples TRBV4-2 to TRBJ2-5; 11 positions match TRBD1. Germline V gives CDR1 LGHNA, CDR2 YNFKEQ. J was trimmed by 11 bases and V by 0 bases; bases with no gene match: 11. The CDR3 consists of 16 residues. CDR3 loop: CASSQDRGQGAREQYF. The CDR3 nucleotides read TGTGCCAGCAGCCAAGATCGAGGACAGGGGGCTCGGGAGCAGTACTTC.

The CDR3 coding sequence is TGTGCCAGCAGTTACCGGACCGGGGGTGAATCCTACGAGCAGTACTTC. This translates into CASSYRTGGESYEQYF. The chain uses TRBV6-5 and TRBJ2-7, with D possibly being TRBD2 (6 bases). Trimming pared 2 bases from V and 1 base from J, leaving 15 bases between. Germline CDR1 and CDR2: MNHEY and SVGAGI. This CDR3 is built from 16 residues.

CDR3 residues: CASTGRGRETQYF. CDR3 bases: TGTGCCAGCACAGGGAGGGGAAGGGAGACCCAGTACTTC. V and J are TRBV6-6 and TRBJ2-5, with 7 bases fitting TRBD2. Unmatched junction bases numbered 7, after V lost 7 bases and J lost 5 bases. CDR3 length equals 13 residues. Germline V gene lookup returns CDR1 MNHNY and CDR2 SVGAGI (reference sequence).

This clone has just a few counts. Other DNA sequences from this sample encode an identical CDR3 as well. The chain has TRBV4-2 and TRBJ1-5; D perhaps matches TRBD1 (5 bases). Germline V CDR1 and CDR2: LGHNA, YNFKEQ. V gave up 0 bases and J gave up 1 base, with 10 bases separating them. This CDR3 has 16 amino acids. As DNA, the CDR3 is TGTGCCAGCAGCCAAGATTCCGGGGGGAGCAATCAGCCCCAGCATTTT. Protein: CASSQDSGGSNQPQHF.

V is TRBV7-8 and J is TRBJ2-1; no clear D gene. The CDR3 runs 12 residues. Germline assignment: CDR1 SGHVS and CDR2 FQNEAQ. V was cut by 5 bases and J by 9 bases, with 11 bases left in between. CDR3 sequence reads: CASSLNAVEQFF. CDR3 sequence (DNA): TGTGCCAGCAGCCTTAACGCGGTTGAGCAGTTCTTC. Full variable domain (outside the CDR3, taken from reference TRBV7-8 and TRBJ2-1): GAGVSQSPRYKVAKRGQDVALRCDPISGHVSLFWYQQALGQGPEFLTYFQNEAQLDKSGLPSDRFFAERPEGSVSTLKIQRTQQEDSAVYLCASSLNAVEQFFGPGTRLTVL.

The chain employs TRBV4-2 and TRBJ2-2, with a weak D call TRBD1 (5 bases). CDR1 is LGHNA, CDR2 YNFKEQ, per germline. Trimming pared 7 bases from V and 6 bases from J, leaving 21 bases between. This CDR3 region has 16 residues. CDR3 coding DNA: TGTGCCAGCAATCCTCGACGAACAGGCTTAGCCGGGGAGCTGTTTTTT. Encoded protein: CASNPRRTGLAGELFF.

The gene calls are TRBV7-2 and TRBJ2-2, with D perhaps matching TRBD1 (6 bases). CDR3 size: 13 residues. The V gene lost 8 bases and the J gene lost 5 bases, with 12 bases spanning the gap. Germline CDR1 is SGHTA and CDR2 is FQGNSA. The CDR3 DNA reads as TGTGCCAGCGGATACAGGGTAACCGGGGAGCTGTTTTTT. Translation gives CASGYRVTGELFF.

This chain connects TRBV6-1 to TRBJ1-6; TRBD1 matches at 7 bases. Unmatched junction bases numbered 4, after V lost 6 bases and J lost 2 bases. CDR1 and CDR2 (germline): MNHNS, SASEGT. This CDR3 has 15 residues. The CDR3 reads CASSPTGAYNSPLHF. DNA of the CDR3: TGTGCCAGCAGCCCTACAGGGGCCTATAATTCACCCCTCCACTTT.

V and J are TRBV7-3 and TRBJ2-3, with D possibly TRBD1 on 6 matching bases. From germline, CDR1 is SGHTA and CDR2 FQGTGA. The CDR3 spans 16 residues. Trimming shortened V by 1 base and J by 4 bases, and 15 bases separated the two germline ends. This chain's CDR3 is CASSLRPPEGADTQYF. DNA for the CDR3: TGTGCCAGCAGCTTAAGACCGCCCGAGGGGGCAGATACGCAGTATTTT.

This chain uses TRBV27 with TRBJ2-7; 8 bases line up with TRBD2. V shed 4 bases and J 3 bases; nucleotides not matched to a gene: 8. Germline CDR1 is MNHEY and CDR2 is SMNVEV (reference sequence). This CDR3 contains 15 residues. CDR3 in DNA: TGTGCCAGCAGTTCCCCGAGCGGGGGCCTCTACGAGCAGTACTTC. Its protein product is CASSSPSGGLYEQYF.

The chain couples TRBV5-4 to TRBJ1-4; D is perhaps TRBD1 (6 bases). Germline V lookup: CDR1 SGHNT, CDR2 YYREEE (reference sequence). The V gene lost 4 bases and the J gene lost 8 bases, with 24 bases spanning the gap. The CDR3 is 17 residues long. In DNA, the CDR3 is TGTGCCAGCAGCCTGGGCGTCCTAAGGGGGTCTGGAGAAAAACTGTTTTTT. Translated, it gives CASSLGVLRGSGEKLFF. Looking up the rest from reference TRBV5-4 and TRBJ1-4 gives the full variable domain: ETGVTQSPTHLIKTRGQQVTLRCSSQSGHNTVSWYQQALGQGPQFIFQYYREEENGRGNFPPRFSGLQFPNYSSELNVNALELDDSALYLCASSLGVLRGSGEKLFFGSGTQLSVL.

This rearrangement joins TRBV10-3 to TRBJ1-2; unclear D gene. The ends were cut back, 10 bases at V and 2 bases at J, with 20 bases in the middle. This CDR3 is built from 15 residues. In germline, CDR1 is ENHRY, CDR2 SYGVKD. The CDR3 is CATQRLGSSNYGYTF. Here the CDR3 DNA reads TGTGCCACCCAACGTTTGGGGAGCTCAAACTATGGCTACACCTTC.

V usage is TRBV6-6 and J usage is TRBJ1-1, with TRBD1 identical over 11 bases. Germline V gene data show CDR1 as MNHNY and CDR2 as SVGAGI (reference sequence). After removal of 8 bases from V and 2 bases from J, the junction contained 4 bases not matched to a gene. The CDR3 has 14 amino acids. The CDR3 sequence is CASLWTGGNTEAFF. The CDR3 DNA sequence: TGTGCCAGCTTATGGACAGGGGGCAACACTGAAGCTTTCTTT.

The chain joins TRBV9 to TRBJ2-7; 15 bases align to TRBD2. CDR1 SGDLS and CDR2 YYNGEE come from the germline V gene. The V gene end was trimmed by 4 bases and the J gene end by 2 bases; junction bases not matched to a gene: 4. The CDR3 has 16 residues. The CDR3 region is CASSIGLAGGPYEQYF. Here the CDR3 DNA reads TGTGCCAGCAGCATCGGACTAGCGGGGGGGCCCTACGAGCAGTACTTC.

The chain couples TRBV7-2 to TRBJ1-2; 7 bases are shared with TRBD1. CDR1 and CDR2 from the germline V gene are SGHTA and FQGNSA. J gave up 7 bases and V 1 base, and 9 bases lay outside the gene matches. This CDR3 spans 15 amino acids. The CDR3 region is CASSLVPTGEVGYTF. The CDR3 DNA sequence: TGTGCCAGCAGCTTAGTCCCCACAGGGGAAGTTGGCTACACCTTC.

The V and J genes are TRBV27 and TRBJ1-2, with a weak D call TRBD1 (6 bases). This CDR3 region has 14 residues. The germline gives CDR1 MNHEY, CDR2 SMNVEV (reference sequence). Deletions cut 3 bases from V and 3 bases from J, with 11 bases between. CDR3 sequence reads: CASSFSGGDYGYTF. The CDR3 nucleotides are TGTGCCAGCAGTTTTTCTGGGGGCGACTATGGCTACACCTTC.

The V call is TRBV28, the J call TRBJ1-1; D might be TRBD1 (5 bases). Germline values: CDR1 MDHEN, CDR2 SYDVKM. This CDR3 has 14 amino acids. V was cut by 6 bases and J by 6 bases, with 17 bases left in between. The CDR3 nucleotides read TGTGCCAGCAGCCCCGTGGGGCAGTTAGCTGAAGCTTTCTTT. This codes for CASSPVGQLAEAFF.

This clone was observed a few times. V is TRBV6-1 and J is TRBJ2-7; D call uncertain. The length of the CDR3 is 16 residues. Germline V gives CDR1 MNHNS, CDR2 SASEGT. Trimming removed 1 base from V and 2 bases from J, with 15 bases in between. This CDR3 is CASSEVLAGRTYEQYF. DNA of the CDR3: TGTGCCAGCAGTGAAGTTCTGGCAGGCCGTACCTACGAGCAGTACTTC.

This clone was counted a few times. The chain combines TRBV6-5 with TRBJ1-2; D gene ambiguous. This CDR3 spans 15 amino acids. Trimming pared 0 bases from V and 4 bases from J, leaving 12 bases between. The germline CDR1 and CDR2 sequences are MNHEY and SVGAGI. The CDR3: CASSYSGRAFYGYTF. DNA of the CDR3: TGTGCCAGCAGTTACTCTGGCAGAGCGTTCTATGGCTACACCTTC.

The CDR3 spells CASSQGEGRNYEQYF. In DNA, the CDR3 is TGTGCCAGCAGCCAGGGGGAAGGTCGTAACTACGAGCAGTACTTC. The rearrangement joins TRBV7-9 to TRBJ2-7, with 7 bases lining up with TRBD1. This CDR3 is 15 amino acids long. The V gene's germline CDR1 is SEHNR and CDR2 FQNEAQ (reference sequence). The J segment lost 3 bases and the V segment lost 5 bases, leaving 10 bases of the junction unmatched.

The count of this clone is one. The rearrangement joins TRBV6-5 to TRBJ1-1; D is possibly TRBD1 (5 bases). V dropped 6 bases and J dropped 4 bases, with 15 bases sitting between them. Per the germline V gene, CDR1 is MNHEY and CDR2 is SVGAGI. The CDR3 length is 14 residues. The CDR3 is CASSPLTGATEAFF. The CDR3 coding sequence is TGTGCCAGCAGCCCCTTGACTGGGGCCACTGAAGCTTTCTTT.

The chain combines TRBV11-2 with TRBJ1-1; no clear D. This CDR3 is 14 amino acids long. Trimming took 3 bases from V and 2 from J, leaving 10 bases between them. From germline, CDR1 is SGHAT and CDR2 FQNNGV. CDR3 DNA sequence: TGTGCCAGCAGCTTCGCCGGGATTAACACTGAAGCTTTCTTT. Translated, it gives CASSFAGINTEAFF. Drawing the rest from reference TRBV11-2 and TRBJ1-1, the complete variable domain is EAGVAQSPRYKIIEKRQSVAFWCNPISGHATLYWYQQILGQGPKLLIQFQNNGVVDDSQLPKDRFSAERLKGVDSTLKIQPAKLEDSAVYLCASSFAGINTEAFFGQGTRLTVV.

The rearrangement links TRBV2 to TRBJ1-5, with TRBD1 matching over 7 bases. The CDR3 length is 13 residues. The V and J ends lost 4 bases and 5 bases, in that order; junction bases with no gene match: 2. The V gene's germline CDR1 is SNHLY and CDR2 FYNNEI. The CDR3 DNA sequence: TGTGCCAGCAGTGGACAGGGTTATCAGCCCCAGCATTTT. Protein: CASSGQGYQPQHF.